This T cell receptor (beta chain) was sequenced for a study of blood T cell repertoires in COVID-19. Study-level information: The samples span acute and convalescent COVID-19 from the United States, Italy and Spain. Sample material is recorded as cDNA or gDNA derived from T cells, B-cell-depleted T cells, or PBMCs.

Original handling: Estimates of nucleated cell counts were drawn from the amplification of reference gene primers. The protocol was immunoSEQ multiplex PCR, while the TCRdb copy is restricted to in-frame clones and leaves out a portion. The DNA gave D and trimming, while V, J and clone size come from that table. The profile shows 380,000 or so clones, 81% of them singletons. Trimming left V 0 bases short and J 2 bases short, with 15 bases between. CDR1 is SGHDT, CDR2 YYEEEE, per germline. The CDR3 covers 16 residues. The rearrangement links TRBV5-6 to TRBJ2-7, with D possibly matching TRBD2 (8 bases). The receptor was derived from a human donor with acute or convalescent COVID-19. The donor label of this sample is uncertain. Source material: peripheral blood. The CDR3, as DNA: TGTGCCAGCAGCTTGGGACAGGGCGGGGGGACCTACGAGCAGTACTTC. Protein: CASSLGQGGGTYEQYF.